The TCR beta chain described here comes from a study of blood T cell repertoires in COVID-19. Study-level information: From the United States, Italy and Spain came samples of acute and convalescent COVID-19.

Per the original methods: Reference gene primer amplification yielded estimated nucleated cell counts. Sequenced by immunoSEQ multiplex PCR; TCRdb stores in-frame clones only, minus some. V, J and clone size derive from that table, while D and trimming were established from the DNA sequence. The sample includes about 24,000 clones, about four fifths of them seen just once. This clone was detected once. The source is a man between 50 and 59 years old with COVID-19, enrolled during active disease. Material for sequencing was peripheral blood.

DNA of the CDR3: TGTGCCAGCAGCGCGCCGGGACACCTTAATGAAAAACTGTTTTTT. Its protein is CASSAPGHLNEKLFF. The V gene is TRBV7-2, the J gene TRBJ1-4, with D possibly being TRBD1 (6 bases). The CDR3 consists of 15 residues. CDR1 and CDR2 (germline): SGHTA, FQGNSA. Trimming cost V 5 bases and J 4 bases, with 14 bases left between them. Based on the CDR3 plus reference TRBV7-2 and TRBJ1-4, the full variable domain is GAGVSQSPSNKVTEKGKDVELRCDPISGHTALYWYRQSLGQGLEFLIYFQGNSAPDKSGLPSDRFSAERTGGSVSTLTIQRTQQEDSAVYLCASSAPGHLNEKLFFGSGTQLSVL.